Sequencing of this TCR beta chain was carried out in a study of blood T cell repertoires in COVID-19. At the level of the study: Samples representing acute and convalescent COVID-19 were sourced from the United States, Italy and Spain. The cDNA or gDNA used as material had been derived from T cells, B-cell-depleted T cells, or PBMCs.

This clone was counted a few times. As originally analysed: Scientists estimated how many nucleated cells there were by amplifying reference gene primers. Using immunoSEQ multiplex PCR, the repertoire was profiled, and TCRdb retains in-frame clones only, with some absent. V and J calls and clone size are copied from that table; D and trimming were computed from the DNA. The sample consists of approximately 170,000 clones, roughly four fifths of them appearing once. The origin of this receptor is a man in his sixties or seventies who had recovered from COVID-19. Sequenced: peripheral blood.

In DNA form, the CDR3 reads TGTGCCAGCAGCGTGGCAGTTAACACCGGGGAGCTGTTTTTT. Translated, it gives CASSVAVNTGELFF. This sequence joins TRBV5-5 and TRBJ2-2; no reliable D call. V lost 4 bases, J lost 2 bases, and 9 bases lay in between. Germline loops: CDR1 SGHKS, CDR2 YYEKEE (reference sequence). The CDR3 is made up of 14 amino acids.